The present entry profiles one T cell receptor beta chain with its context. Its antigen is unknown. This sample is part of a study of tumour-infiltrating T cells in Burkitt lymphoma. Study in general: This cohort included all epidemiological subtypes of Burkitt lymphoma. Repertoire clonality predicted overall and progression-free survival.

Study-wide results and caveats: Several public clonotypes were shared across many Burkitt lymphoma patients.

Germline-derived CDR1 and CDR2 are GTSNPN and SVGIG (reference sequence). Between the trimmed V and J ends, which lost 2 bases and 4 bases, there was a span of 10 bases. The CDR3 consists of 13 residues. Method: immunoSEQ multiplex PCR; TCRdb's copy keeps in-frame clones and lacks some. Among 2,500 to 3,500 clones listed, 14% were seen once. V usage is TRBV30 and J usage is TRBJ2-3; D not resolved. This receptor was identified in a human donor with Burkitt lymphoma. Sequencing was performed on tumor tissue. In nucleotides, the CDR3 is TGTGCCTGGAGTAGGTTAGTTGCAGATACGCAGTATTTT. This sequence encodes CAWSRLVADTQYF. Together with reference TRBV30 and TRBJ2-3, the CDR3 gives the full variable domain: SQTIHQWPATLVQPVGSPLSLECTVEGTSNPNLYWYRQAAGRGLQLLFYSVGIGQISSEVPQNLSASRPQDRQFILSSKKLLLSDSGFYLCAWSRLVADTQYFGPGTRLTVL.